A selection of T cell receptor beta chains follows, all from one sample in a study of neurological immune-mediated disorders. Via MiXCR, TCRdb re-called the 5' RACE reads, giving one row per CDR3 protein. Here the sample spans 25,000 to 30,000 distinct CDR3 sequences, less than 20% being singletons. Material: CD4+ T cells from blood. The receptors come from a female donor with HTLV-1-associated myelopathy (HAM/TSP). Both conserved end residues are part of each CDR3. A D gene is named only where the DNA matches it firmly. Where a row states a size, it is once, few, many or the class of an expanded clone; other rows omit it.

j_call	v_call	d_call	clone_size	cdr3_nt	cdr3_aa
TRBJ1-1	TRBV20-1	TRBD1	many	TGCAGTGCTAGCCGGGACAGGGGGCAGAGGAACACTGAAGCTTTCTTT	CSASRDRGQRNTEAFF
TRBJ2-3	TRBV29-1	-	many	TGCAGCGTTGAAAATTTCGCGGGCGAGGGGACAGATACGCAGTATTTT	CSVENFAGEGTDTQYF
TRBJ2-1	TRBV3-1	TRBD2	many	TGTGCCAGCAGCCAATCTAGCGGGTTCTACAATGAGCAGTTCTTC	CASSQSSGFYNEQFF
TRBJ2-1	TRBV19	TRBD1	many	TGTGCCAGTATCGGGGACAGGGGGGTTGAGCAGTTCTTC	CASIGDRGVEQFF
TRBJ2-1	TRBV9	TRBD2	many	TGTGCCAGCAGCGCCCTAGCGGGAGGGCCCGATGAGCAGTTCTTC	CASSALAGGPDEQFF
TRBJ2-2	TRBV6-6	-	many	TGTGCCACCACCGGGACGATGAACACCGGGGAGCTGTTTTTT	CATTGTMNTGELFF
TRBJ2-1	TRBV12-5	TRBD1	-	TGTGCTAGTGGTAGGTCACGGACAGGTGACAATGAGCAGTTCTTC	CASGRSRTGDNEQFF
TRBJ1-5	TRBV16	-	many	TGTGCCAGCAGCCAATCGGGAGGGAATCAGCCCCAGCATTTT	CASSQSGGNQPQHF
TRBJ2-7	TRBV6-5	TRBD1	many	TGTGCCAGCAGTCTGACAGGGGGCGGCTACGAGCAGTACTTC	CASSLTGGGYEQYF
TRBJ1-2	TRBV5-1	-	many	TGCGCCAGCAGGACTACCTATGGCTACACCTTC	CASRTTYGYTF
TRBJ1-4	TRBV30	-	-	TGTGCCTGGAGTGTACGGGTTAATGAAAAACTGTTTTTT	CAWSVRVNEKLFF
TRBJ1-5	TRBV9	TRBD1	many	TGTGCCAGCAGCGTAGGGACAGGGTTGCAGCCCCAGCATTTT	CASSVGTGLQPQHF
TRBJ2-2	TRBV7-6	-	many	TGTGCCAGCAGCTTAGCGATACAGGCCAACACCGGGGAGCTGTTTTTT	CASSLAIQANTGELFF
TRBJ2-3	TRBV29-1	-	few	TGCAACATCGATACGCAGTATTTT	CNIDTQYF
TRBJ2-5	TRBV12-3/TRBV12-4	-	many	TGTGCCAGCAGGCCCGGTTCCGGTGTCCAAGAGACCCAGTACTTC	CASRPGSGVQETQYF
TRBJ1-2	TRBV2	-	many	TGTGCCAGCACGCTTGGAGACTTTGGAGGCTACACCTTC	CASTLGDFGGYTF
TRBJ2-1	TRBV6-4	TRBD2	many	TGTGCCAGCAGCCCCAGGACTAGCGGGGCGTCCTACAATGAGCAGTTCTTC	CASSPRTSGASYNEQFF
TRBJ2-7	TRBV5-4	-	many	TGTGCCAGCAGCTCACCAAAGAGTGACGAGCAGTACTTC	CASSSPKSDEQYF
TRBJ1-2	TRBV30	-	-	TGTGCCTGGAGTACTCCCGGGCTTCAGCGAGGCTACACCTTC	CAWSTPGLQRGYTF
TRBJ1-4	TRBV12-3/TRBV12-4	TRBD1	many	TGTGCCAGCAACCTCGGACAGGGCTCTAATGAAAAACTGTTTTTT	CASNLGQGSNEKLFF
TRBJ1-6	TRBV2	-	many	TGTGCCAGCAGTGAAGAGGTTTGGACACCCCTCCACTTT	CASSEEVWTPLHF
TRBJ1-5	TRBV20-1	-	many	TGCAGTGCTAGAGGACCCAATCAGCCCCAGCATTTT	CSARGPNQPQHF
TRBJ2-3	TRBV10-3	TRBD1	medium-sized	TGTGCCATCAGTGAGACAGGGGCACATGATACGCAGTATTTT	CAISETGAHDTQYF
TRBJ1-3	TRBV20-1	TRBD1	many	TGCAGTGCGCCGACAGGGATCTCCGGGAACACCATATATTTT	CSAPTGISGNTIYF
TRBJ2-5	TRBV3-1	TRBD2	-	TGTGCCAGCAGCCCCCGGCGGCTAGCGGGGCAAGAGACCCAGTACTTC	CASSPRRLAGQETQYF
TRBJ2-3	TRBV6-5	-	many	TGTGCCAGCAGTTACTCGACGGGGAGCACAGATACGCAGTATTTT	CASSYSTGSTDTQYF
TRBJ2-3	TRBV4-1	-	many	TGCGCCAGCAGCCAAACCGGGCTTCGGGCAGATACGCAGTATTTT	CASSQTGLRADTQYF
TRBJ1-1	TRBV29-1	-	many	TGCAGCGGTATGGACAGTGAGGAGGTCGCTGAAGCTTTCTTT	CSGMDSEEVAEAFF
TRBJ2-5	TRBV10-3	TRBD2	many	TGTGCCATCAGTGAGTCGACTAGCGGAGAGACCCAGTACTTC	CAISESTSGETQYF
TRBJ1-5	TRBV19	-	-	TGTGCCAGTAGCGGCGACAGGTTAGGTCAGCCACAGCATTTT	CASSGDRLGQPQHF
TRBJ1-2	TRBV5-1	-	medium-sized	TGCGCCAGCAGCCGGGACGGGCCGGGCTATGGCTACACCTTC	CASSRDGPGYGYTF
TRBJ2-3	TRBV24-1	TRBD2	many	TGTGCCACCAGTGAGGCGGGACTAGCGGGGCGAGATACGCAGTATTTT	CATSEAGLAGRDTQYF
TRBJ1-2	TRBV5-1	TRBD1	many	TGCGCCAGCAGCTTGGGGGGCACCGGGACAGGGGGCGCGAATGGCTACACCTTC	CASSLGGTGTGGANGYTF
TRBJ1-2	TRBV29-1	TRBD1	many	TGCAGCGTCTTTCACGGGACAGCTAACTATGGCTACACCTTC	CSVFHGTANYGYTF
TRBJ2-3	TRBV19	-	many	TGTGCCAGTAGTATGCCCCTGCGGGGTGGTGGCACAGATACGCAGTATTTT	CASSMPLRGGGTDTQYF
TRBJ2-1	TRBV5-1	TRBD2	many	TGCGCCAGCAGCTCAAGCGGGGGTAATGAGCAGTTCTTC	CASSSSGGNEQFF
TRBJ2-5	TRBV5-1	-	many	TGCGCCAGCAGCATCGGGAGAGGCAGACAAGAGACCCAGTACTTC	CASSIGRGRQETQYF
TRBJ2-1	TRBV7-8	TRBD2	many	TGTGCCAGCAGCTCCGGCAGAGGGACTAGCGGGAGGGTATATGAGCAGTTCTTC	CASSSGRGTSGRVYEQFF
TRBJ2-3	TRBV29-1	TRBD2	many	TGCAGCGTCGAACGGGGGGCAGATACGCAGTATTTT	CSVERGADTQYF
TRBJ2-2	TRBV18	-	-	TGTGCCAGCTCACCACGGGGACGACGAGGCGGGGAGCTGTTTTTT	CASSPRGRRGGELFF
TRBJ2-4	TRBV20-1	-	-	TGCAGTGCTAGTCCTCCGGGACAAAACATTCAGTACTTC	CSASPPGQNIQYF
TRBJ2-5	TRBV18	-	many	TGTGCCAGCTCACTCGAGGGAGAGACCCAGTACTTC	CASSLEGETQYF
TRBJ2-5	TRBV5-1	TRBD1	many	TGCGCCAGCAGCTTCGGACAGGGCCAAGAGACCCAGTACTTC	CASSFGQGQETQYF
TRBJ2-2	TRBV12-3/TRBV12-4	-	many	TGTGCCAGCAGTTCCTCTGGCGGGGAGCTGTTTTTT	CASSSSGGELFF
TRBJ2-7	TRBV5-6	TRBD2	many	TGTGCCAGCAGCCGCGGACTAGCCGCCTACGAGCAGTACTTC	CASSRGLAAYEQYF
TRBJ2-7	TRBV20-1	TRBD2	many	TGCAGTGCTGCGGGGGGGGGCGCCGAGCAGTACTTC	CSAAGGGAEQYF
TRBJ2-1	TRBV29-1	-	many	TGCAGCGTTGAGGTCGACGGGGGGCCAGGTGAGCAGTTCTTC	CSVEVDGGPGEQFF
TRBJ2-6	TRBV6-1	-	many	TGTGCCATCGACCGGGTCGGTGGGGCCAACGTCCTGACTTTC	CAIDRVGGANVLTF
TRBJ1-3	TRBV5-1	-	many	TGCGCCAGCAGCTTGGCCGATCTTAACGCGGGAAACACCATATATTTT	CASSLADLNAGNTIYF
TRBJ1-5	TRBV20-1	TRBD1	-	TGCAGTGCTAGGGACAGGGATCAGCCCCAGCATTTT	CSARDRDQPQHF
TRBJ2-7	TRBV3-1	-	many	TGTGCCAGCAGCCAAGGGTCCCTTAACGAGCAGTACTTC	CASSQGSLNEQYF
TRBJ1-1	TRBV5-1	-	few	TGCGCCAGCAGCTTGGGGGGTGATGGCTTCGAAGCTTTCTTT	CASSLGGDGFEAFF
TRBJ2-1	TRBV7-3	TRBD2	-	TGTGCCAACAGTTCCGGCGGGGGAGCCTACAATGAGCAGTTCTTC	CANSSGGGAYNEQFF
TRBJ1-1	TRBV18	-	many	TGTGCCAGCTCACCCCCCCGCAACACTGAAGCTTTCTTT	CASSPPRNTEAFF
TRBJ1-5	TRBV24-1	-	many	TGTGCCACCAGTGATTTATGGAGGAATCAGCCCCAGCATTTT	CATSDLWRNQPQHF
TRBJ2-7	TRBV5-1	-	many	TGCGCCAGCAGCCCTCGGACAGTTCCAGGATACGAGCAGTACTTC	CASSPRTVPGYEQYF
TRBJ2-7	TRBV14	TRBD2	-	TGTGCCAGCAGCCATATCCCCGGGACTAGCGGGGGCTACGAGCAGTACTTC	CASSHIPGTSGGYEQYF